A selection of T cell receptor beta chains follows, all from one sample in a study of cytotoxic CD8 clonotypes in ibrutinib-treated CLL. Profiling relied on immunoSEQ multiplex PCR, and the TCRdb table lists in-frame clones only, not all of them. Here the sample spans over 200,000 clones, roughly 77% being singletons. Specimen: PBMCs, collected after 12 months of ibrutinib treatment. These receptors originate from a human donor with chronic lymphocytic leukemia. Each CDR3 is given with its conserved first and last residue. Fields, in order: D gene, clone size, V gene, J gene, CDR3 protein, CDR3 DNA. A D gene is named only where the DNA matches it firmly. The size field is filled for only some rows; it gives once, few, many or a size class.

D: .; size: .; V: TRBV29-1; J: TRBJ1-1; CDR3: CSVFENMNTEAFF; DNA: TGCAGCGTTTTCGAGAACATGAACACTGAAGCTTTCTTT
D: TRBD1; size: few; V: TRBV9; J: TRBJ1-1; CDR3: CASSGGLRGPNTEAFF; DNA: TGTGCCAGCAGCGGAGGGCTGAGGGGGCCGAACACTGAAGCTTTCTTT
D: TRBD1; size: .; V: TRBV9; J: TRBJ2-2; CDR3: CASSPWDRTNTGELFF; DNA: TGTGCCAGCAGCCCGTGGGACAGAACGAACACCGGGGAGCTGTTTTTT
D: .; size: .; V: TRBV6-5; J: TRBJ1-1; CDR3: CASSFLQGPHTEAFF; DNA: TGTGCCAGCAGTTTCCTCCAGGGACCGCACACTGAAGCTTTCTTT
D: TRBD1; size: once; V: TRBV18; J: TRBJ1-1; CDR3: CASHRQGLDTEAFF; DNA: TGTGCCAGCCACCGACAGGGGCTAGACACTGAAGCTTTCTTT
D: .; size: .; V: TRBV7-9; J: TRBJ1-5; CDR3: CASSSTGGVSNQPQHF; DNA: TGTGCCAGCAGCTCTACAGGCGGAGTAAGCAATCAGCCCCAGCATTTT
D: TRBD1; size: .; V: TRBV7-3; J: TRBJ2-7; CDR3: CASSLGQGVEYEQYF; DNA: TGTGCCAGCAGCTTAGGACAGGGGGTAGAGTACGAGCAGTACTTC
D: TRBD2; size: .; V: TRBV29-1; J: TRBJ2-4; CDR3: CSVEERGGIQYF; DNA: TGCAGCGTGGAAGAGCGGGGAGGCATTCAGTACTTC
D: TRBD1; size: .; V: TRBV28; J: TRBJ2-2; CDR3: CASQNPGQGWENTGELFF; DNA: TGTGCCAGCCAAAATCCGGGACAGGGGTGGGAGAACACCGGGGAGCTGTTTTTT
D: .; size: .; V: TRBV5-1; J: TRBJ1-1; CDR3: CASSLQHRMNTEAFF; DNA: TGCGCCAGCAGCTTGCAGCACCGAATGAACACTGAAGCTTTCTTT
D: .; size: .; V: TRBV23-1; J: TRBJ1-1; CDR3: CASSSPGHTEAFF; DNA: TGCGCCAGCAGTTCACCGGGACACACTGAAGCTTTCTTT
D: .; size: few; V: TRBV9; J: TRBJ1-1; CDR3: CASSVTGNTEAFF; DNA: TGTGCCAGCAGCGTAACGGGTAACACTGAAGCTTTCTTT
D: .; size: .; V: TRBV6-1; J: TRBJ2-7; CDR3: CASSDSFHSSSYEQYF; DNA: TGTGCCAGCAGTGATAGTTTCCATTCGAGCTCCTACGAGCAGTACTTC
D: .; size: .; V: TRBV6-6; J: TRBJ1-3; CDR3: CASSLGHSSGNTIYF; DNA: TGTGCCAGCAGCCTTGGTCATAGCTCTGGAAACACCATATATTTT
D: .; size: once; V: TRBV2; J: TRBJ1-4; CDR3: CATRRDPPDELFF; DNA: TGTGCCACCCGCCGGGACCCACCTGACGAACTGTTTTTT
D: .; size: .; V: TRBV30; J: TRBJ1-2; CDR3: CAWSGTSLNYGYTF; DNA: TGTGCCTGGAGTGGGACATCTCTAAACTATGGCTACACCTTC
D: TRBD1; size: once; V: TRBV7-3; J: TRBJ2-1; CDR3: CASRRGSGQGSYNEQFF; DNA: TGTGCCAGCAGAAGGGGTAGCGGACAGGGCTCCTACAATGAGCAGTTCTTC
D: .; size: .; V: TRBV2; J: TRBJ2-2; CDR3: CASTYHGELFF; DNA: TGTGCCAGCACCTACCACGGGGAGCTGTTTTTT
D: TRBD1; size: .; V: TRBV18; J: TRBJ1-4; CDR3: CATLRQGSEKLFF; DNA: TGTGCCACCCTCCGACAGGGAAGTGAAAAACTGTTTTTT
D: TRBD2; size: .; V: TRBV4-3; J: TRBJ2-3; CDR3: CASSQDPPTSGTDTQYF; DNA: TGCGCCAGCAGCCAAGATCCCCCCACTAGCGGCACAGATACGCAGTATTTT
D: .; size: .; V: TRBV6-6; J: TRBJ1-5; CDR3: CASRLQGFLNQPQHF; DNA: TGTGCCAGCAGATTGCAGGGTTTTTTAAATCAGCCCCAGCATTTT
D: .; size: .; V: TRBV15; J: TRBJ2-5; CDR3: CATSSRVEGVETQYF; DNA: TGTGCCACCAGCAGCCGGGTTGAGGGAGTGGAGACCCAGTACTTC
D: .; size: .; V: TRBV11-3; J: TRBJ2-3; CDR3: CASSPGTPISDTQYF; DNA: TGTGCCAGCAGCCCCGGGACACCGATTTCAGATACGCAGTATTTT
D: .; size: .; V: TRBV7-6; J: TRBJ2-7; CDR3: CASSLSPLGTAAYEQYF; DNA: TGTGCCAGCAGCTTATCCCCCCTCGGGACGGCGGCCTACGAGCAGTACTTC
D: .; size: .; V: TRBV7-9; J: TRBJ2-7; CDR3: CASSSDREGEQYF; DNA: TGTGCCAGCAGCTCCGACAGGGAGGGCGAGCAGTACTTC